This T cell receptor beta chain emerged from a study of blood T cell repertoires in COVID-19 (dated by TCRdb to the early 2020s). Study-wide context: Samples from collaborators originated in the United States, Italy and Spain and spanned both the acute and convalescent phases of COVID-19. The material from the prospective study consisted of cDNA or gDNA derived from T cells, B-cell-depleted T cells, or PBMCs. Deeply sampled blood TCRbeta repertoires from subjects exposed to, actively infected with, or recovered from COVID-19 were included in the dataset. The repertoires were made available in a free public database intended to serve as a resource for research on the immune response to SARS-CoV-2. Samples were obtained from the ongoing ImmuneRACE study (first 160 participants) and from 1,000 to 1,500 subjects provided by 6 global collaborators. The sample metadata nearly always contained a de-identified subject ID, COVID-19 status, age in years and sex. Where HLA class I and class II types were available, the types were taken from metadata supplied by the sample provider, not from assay-based typing. Results and caveats for the whole study, not just this receptor: Clinical and demographic metadata were provided uncurated, with the amount varying by source and participant.

About this clone: The antigen it binds to is not known. One base away there is no much larger clone; base qualities are not given.

TCRbeta CDR3 regions were amplified from genomic DNA by means of the immunoSEQ Assay, a bias-controlled multiplex PCR. The study's processing was this. Nucleated cell counts per sample were estimated from amplification of reference gene primers within the assay. Sequence reads were collapsed and filtered to measure the absolute abundance of every unique TCRbeta CDR3 rearrangement. For each sample, productive Simpson clonality was calculated by taking the square root of Simpson's diversity index across productive rearrangements. Drawn from immuneACCESS, this table holds only the in-frame rearrangements with V and J called that TCRdb kept. Clones are partly lost; checked studies trace under half to an unresolved V gene and leave the rest unexplained. V and J calls plus clone size are reproduced from that table; the DNA served to infer D and trimming. A total of about 490,000 clones appear in this sample, 80% to 90% of them only once. Roughly 3.1% of the sample goes to the ten largest clones.

The collaborating institutions used their own protocols to collect whole blood in K2EDTA tubes. For TCRbeta analysis, collaborator samples were shipped as frozen whole blood, as isolated PBMCs, or as DNA extracted from either sample type. V sheds 1 base and J sheds 10 bases, leaving 11 bases between their ends. Sequences LNHDA (CDR1) and SQIVND (CDR2) are obtained from the germline V gene (reference sequence). The CDR3 numbers 13 residues from cysteine through phenylalanine. Just CDR3 DNA is preserved here, 39 bases in frame from base 1. Sequenced sample: peripheral blood. The sequence links TRBV19 to TRBJ1-5, with the D segment identity uncertain. The receptor's source is a human donor in a cohort sampled during active COVID-19. The CDR3 amino acid sequence is: CASSIARRTPQHF. The DNA sequence is as follows: TGTGCCAGTAGTATAGCAAGAAGGACTCCCCAGCATTTT.